These 23 T cell receptor beta chains share one sample of origin, sequenced in a study of cytomegalovirus exposure and HLA in healthy donors. PCR used 60 Vbeta primers and 13 Jbeta primers. Sequencing used immunoSEQ multiplex PCR; TCRdb keeps in-frame clones, though not all of them. Among about 150,000 clones listed, 75% to 80% were seen once. Sequenced input: PBMCs. These receptor sequences come from a woman aged 25 to 45 in good health and CMV-seronegative.

The gene calls are TRBV11-2 and TRBJ1-1, with 12 positions matching TRBD1. Germline V gene sequence: CDR1 SGHAT, CDR2 FQNNGV. The CDR3 runs to 13 residues. V lost 4 bases to trimming and J lost 9 bases; unmatched junction nucleotides: 3. The CDR3 DNA reads TGTGCCAGCAGCTCCCGGGACAGGGGGCAAGCTTTCTTT. It codes for CASSSRDRGQAFF.

This sequence joins TRBV5-8 and TRBJ2-2, with 9 bases that match TRBD1. Trimming cost V 3 bases and J 4 bases; bases outside gene matches: 10. Germline V CDR1 and CDR2: SGHTS, YDEGEE. The CDR3 spans 17 residues. The CDR3 nucleotides read TGTGCCAGCAGCTACTACCGGGACAGGGTAATCACCGGGGAGCTGTTTTTT. Protein product: CASSYYRDRVITGELFF.

The V gene is TRBV7-9, the J gene TRBJ2-5, with D tentatively TRBD2 (6 bases). The V gene lost 4 bases and the J gene lost 1 base, with 13 bases spanning the gap. The CDR3 extends over 15 amino acids. In germline, CDR1 is SEHNR, CDR2 FQNEAQ (reference sequence). The CDR3 reads CASSYPRTTQETQYF. The CDR3 DNA reads TGTGCCAGCAGCTATCCGCGGACTACCCAAGAGACCCAGTACTTC.

This chain links TRBV25-1 with TRBJ1-4; 9 nucleotides match TRBD1. The ends lost 6 bases at V and 8 bases at J; junction bases unmatched: 10. The germline V gene encodes CDR1 MGHDK and CDR2 SYGVNS. The CDR3 contains 15 residues. The CDR3 loop reads CASRVQGAREEKLFF. The CDR3 coding sequence is TGTGCCAGCAGGGTACAGGGGGCGCGTGAAGAAAAACTGTTTTTT.

This clone was seen only a few times. The chain joins TRBV4-2 to TRBJ2-1; 10 bases fit TRBD2. J lost 7 bases, V lost 0 bases, and 3 bases had no gene match. This CDR3 has 15 amino acids. Per germline, CDR1 LGHNA and CDR2 YNFKEQ. CDR3 in amino acids: CASSQELAGVNEQFF. The CDR3 DNA reads TGTGCCAGCAGCCAAGAGCTAGCGGGGGTGAATGAGCAGTTCTTC.

CDR3 coding DNA: TGCAGCGTTCCTGGCGGGGTCAGCTCCTACAATGAGCAGTTCTTC. It is translated as CSVPGGVSSYNEQFF. The chain is built from TRBV29-1 and TRBJ2-1, with a weak D call TRBD2 (6 bases). The CDR3 runs to 15 residues. V lost 5 bases and J 0 bases, leaving 14 bases between the germline ends. The germline V gene has CDR1 SQVTM and CDR2 ANQGSEA.

V and J are TRBV6-1 and TRBJ1-4, with D possibly being TRBD1 (5 bases). The germline CDR1 and CDR2 sequences are MNHNS and SASEGT. CDR3 length equals 15 residues. V was clipped by 5 bases and J by 3 bases, with 13 bases between them. The CDR3 is CASSFRQSANEKLFF. DNA of the CDR3: TGTGCCAGCAGTTTCAGACAGTCAGCTAATGAAAAACTGTTTTTT.

The chain uses TRBV2 and TRBJ2-2; 8 positions match TRBD1. There are 15 residues in the CDR3. J was trimmed by 1 base and V by 7 bases; bases with no gene match: 5. Germline V gives CDR1 SNHLY, CDR2 FYNNEI. The CDR3 reads CASNRQGKNTGELFF. In nucleotides, the CDR3 is TGTGCCAGCAATAGACAGGGGAAGAACACCGGGGAGCTGTTTTTT.

The V call is TRBV27, the J call TRBJ1-3; D is uncertain. The ends were cut back, 0 bases at V and 4 bases at J, with 19 bases in the middle. Germline V gene lookup returns CDR1 MNHEY and CDR2 SMNVEV (reference sequence). This CDR3 has 18 residues. The CDR3 nucleotides are TGTGCCAGCAGTTTATCGTCCCTTCTTGCGGGGAGAGGAAACACCATATATTTT. Its protein is CASSLSSLLAGRGNTIYF.

V gene TRBV15 combines with J gene TRBJ1-1; D is perhaps TRBD1 (5 bases). The V gene's germline CDR1 is LNHNV and CDR2 YYDKDF (reference sequence). CDR3 length equals 15 residues. V was shortened by 0 bases and J by 11 bases, with 19 bases between the two germline ends. CDR3 in amino acids: CATSRDLGQGEGAFF. The CDR3 bases are TGTGCCACCAGCAGAGATCTGGGGCAGGGTGAAGGGGCTTTCTTT.

This clone was observed a few times. The chain uses TRBV2 and TRBJ1-1; possible D gene TRBD1, 5 bases. The CDR3 length is 11 residues. Germline V lookup: CDR1 SNHLY, CDR2 FYNNEI. V lost 7 bases to trimming and J lost 9 bases, with 12 bases between them. CDR3 protein: CASIWAGKAFF. Here the CDR3 DNA reads TGTGCCAGCATTTGGGCAGGGAAAGCTTTCTTT.

The rearrangement uses TRBV29-1 and TRBJ1-3; D gene ambiguous. Germline V gene lookup returns CDR1 SQVTM and CDR2 ANQGSEA. Between the trimmed V and J ends, which lost 4 bases and 4 bases, there was a span of 8 bases. The CDR3 extends over 12 amino acids. DNA of the CDR3: TGCAGCGTTGTAAATCCCGGAAACACCATATATTTT. This gives the protein CSVVNPGNTIYF.

The J gene is TRBJ2-6, the V gene TRBV19; 7 nucleotides agree with TRBD2. V trimming: 1 base; J trimming: 4 bases; junction bases outside the gene matches: 1. The CDR3 totals 15 residues. Germline V CDR1 and CDR2: LNHDA, SQIVND (reference sequence). In DNA form, the CDR3 reads TGTGCCAGTAGTATAGGCGGGGGAGGGGCCAACGTCCTGACTTTC. This encodes CASSIGGGGANVLTF.

V usage is TRBV27 and J usage is TRBJ2-1, with 7 bases lining up with TRBD2. V was clipped by 4 bases and J by 3 bases; unmatched bases: 12. CDR3 length: 17 residues. Germline CDR1 reads MNHEY; CDR2 reads SMNVEV (reference sequence). This CDR3 reads CASSSHGGTMGYNEQFF. Written as DNA, the CDR3 is TGTGCCAGCAGTTCGCACGGGGGGACCATGGGCTACAATGAGCAGTTCTTC.

CDR3 amino acids: CASSLEPSSYEQYF. DNA for the CDR3: TGTGCCAGCAGCTTAGAGCCCAGTTCCTACGAGCAGTACTTC. V and J are TRBV11-3 and TRBJ2-7; no clear D. The germline V gene encodes CDR1 SGHNT and CDR2 YENEEA. V lost 0 bases and J 1 base, leaving 7 bases between the germline ends. The CDR3 is 14 amino acids.

The chain uses TRBV14 and TRBJ1-1; TRBD1 agrees at 8 bases. CDR1 SGHDN and CDR2 FVKESK come from the germline V gene. The CDR3 covers 14 residues. The ends lost 2 bases at V and 8 bases at J; junction bases unmatched: 7. In DNA, the CDR3 is TGTGCCAGCAGCCAATATGTTGGGGACAGGGAAGCTTTCTTT. Amino acids: CASSQYVGDREAFF.

J is TRBJ2-7 and V is TRBV18, with 9 bases aligning to TRBD1. The V gene end was trimmed by 5 bases and the J gene end by 5 bases; junction bases not matched to a gene: 7. CDR3 size: 14 residues. Germline V gene data show CDR1 as KGHSH and CDR2 as LQKENI. Here the CDR3 DNA reads TGTGCCAGCTCATCCGGGACAGGGATCAACGAGCAGTACTTC. Its translation is CASSSGTGINEQYF. Full variable domain (outside the CDR3, taken from reference TRBV18 and TRBJ2-7): NAGVMQNPRHLVRRRGQEARLRCSPMKGHSHVYWYRQLPEEGLKFMVYLQKENIIDESGMPKERFSAEFPKEGPSILRIQQVVRGDSAAYFCASSSGTGINEQYFGPGTRLTVT.

The CDR3 spells CASSAGRVMNTEAFF. The CDR3 DNA is TGCGCCAGCAGCGCCGGGAGGGTGATGAACACTGAAGCTTTCTTT. V usage is TRBV5-1 and J usage is TRBJ1-1, with no clear D. Germline-derived CDR1 and CDR2 are SGHRS and YFSETQ. CDR3 size: 15 residues. Trimming cost V 4 bases and J 0 bases, with 13 bases left between them.

Details on this clone: The sample holds other DNA sequences that translate to the same CDR3. The chain recombines TRBV11-3 with TRBJ1-1; D is perhaps TRBD1 (5 bases). The length of the CDR3 is 13 residues. Germline CDR1 reads SGHNT; CDR2 reads YENEEA. V was shortened by 6 bases and J by 4 bases, with 12 bases between the two germline ends. In DNA form, the CDR3 reads TGTGCCAGCAGTCTGGGGAGGGGCACTGAAGCTTTCTTT. This gives the protein CASSLGRGTEAFF.

The V and J genes are TRBV29-1 and TRBJ2-3; D might be TRBD1 (5 bases). V was cut by 3 bases and J by 5 bases, with 12 bases left in between. CDR3 length equals 13 residues. Germline V gene data show CDR1 as SQVTM and CDR2 as ANQGSEA. CDR3: CSVDRLDRDTQYF. DNA for the CDR3: TGCAGCGTTGACCGGCTAGACAGAGATACGCAGTATTTT.

The chain employs TRBV4-1 and TRBJ1-2, with TRBD1 matching over 9 bases. CDR1 and CDR2 (germline): MGHRA, YSYEKL. J was trimmed by 4 bases and V by 0 bases; bases with no gene match: 6. This CDR3 contains 16 residues. The CDR3 region has the DNA TGCGCCAGCAGCCAAGACCGGACAGGGGTTCGCTATGGCTACACCTTC. It translates to CASSQDRTGVRYGYTF.

V gene TRBV9 combines with J gene TRBJ2-1; a possible D gene is TRBD2 (6 bases). V was pared by 0 bases and J by 5 bases, with 12 bases between. The CDR3 length is 15 residues. Germline CDR1 SGDLS, CDR2 YYNGEE. CDR3 nucleotide sequence: TGTGCCAGCAGCGTAGGGAGCGGGTTCGACAATGAGCAGTTCTTC. Its protein is CASSVGSGFDNEQFF.

The chain couples TRBV5-4 to TRBJ2-3; TRBD1 agrees at 7 bases. The CDR3 length is 14 residues. The germline gives CDR1 SGHNT, CDR2 YYREEE (reference sequence). V trimming: 0 bases; J trimming: 5 bases; junction bases outside the gene matches: 3. CDR3 in amino acids: CASSLEGAGDTQYF. The CDR3 DNA reads TGTGCCAGCAGCTTGGAGGGGGCCGGAGATACGCAGTATTTT.